This T cell receptor (beta chain) comes out of a study of cytomegalovirus exposure and HLA in healthy donors. Overall study context: Unique TCRs numbering approximately 81 million, obtained from HLA-typed donors, made up an early data release.

Study-wide findings and caveats: The authors later linked a missense DCLRE1C variant to TCR beta V- and J-gene trimming.

V was pared by 1 base and J by 5 bases, with 5 bases of the junction left unmatched. Germline V CDR1 and CDR2: MDHEN, SYDVKM. The CDR3 covers 16 residues. On this clone: Its antigen remains unidentified.

Vbeta (60) and Jbeta (13) primers were used in the PCR. Method: immunoSEQ multiplex PCR; TCRdb's copy keeps in-frame clones and lacks some. The sample includes around 150,000 clones, 60% to 80% of them seen just once. Each donor was healthy, and each was a bone marrow donor. The study sampled nominally healthy donors, though unrecorded immune exposures were likely. Material for sequencing was PBMCs. This TCR was sampled from a woman in her 50s in good health and CMV-seropositive. The chain is built from TRBV28 and TRBJ2-4; TRBD1 matches at 10 bases. The CDR3 is CASSLLRDRGENIQYF. CDR3 DNA sequence: TGTGCCAGCAGTTTATTGAGGGACAGGGGCGAAAACATTCAGTACTTC.